This TCR beta chain stems from a study of blood T cell repertoires in COVID-19. Using immunoSEQ multiplex PCR, the repertoire was profiled, and TCRdb retains in-frame clones only, with some absent. Of roughly 140,000 clones in the sample, roughly 85% were seen once. V gave up 2 bases and J gave up 4 bases, with 11 bases separating them. The CDR3 spans 14 residues. Germline lookup yields CDR1 MGHRA and CDR2 YSYEKL. The sequence derives from a man aged 45 to 65 with acute or convalescent COVID-19. This chain links TRBV4-1 with TRBJ1-2, with D perhaps matching TRBD1 (6 bases). The sample taken for sequencing was peripheral blood. CDR3 residues: CASSQLRGSYGYTF. The DNA for the CDR3 is TGCGCCAGCAGCCAACTCAGGGGATCCTATGGCTACACCTTC.